This T cell receptor beta chain was identified during a study of T cell changes during pregnancy in multiple sclerosis. The data were produced by immunoSEQ multiplex PCR, yet TCRdb's version contains in-frame clones alone and is incomplete. The sample records 45,000 to 55,000 clones, approximately 92% being singletons. The sample holds one count of this clone. The CDR3 contains 17 residues. Trimming pared 4 bases from V and 0 bases from J, leaving 13 bases between. From germline, CDR1 is LNHDA and CDR2 SQIVND (reference sequence). The TCR was taken from a female donor in good health, enrolled as a control in a pregnancy study. The chain links TRBV19 to TRBJ2-6, with a possible D match to TRBD1 (6 bases). The sequencing here drew on CD4+ T cells from peripheral blood mononuclear cells, taken in the second trimester of pregnancy. CDR3 DNA sequence: TGTGCCAGTAGTAGAGGGGACATTAGCTCTGGGGCCAACGTCCTGACTTTC. Protein: CASSRGDISSGANVLTF.